These T cell receptor beta chains were read from a single sample in a study of PD-L1 blockade in urothelial cancer. Produced via immunoSEQ multiplex PCR; TCRdb's table is partial and in-frame only. The repertoire holds 100,000 to 150,000 clones, with approximately 88% as singletons. Sequencing used PBMCs, obtained around atezolizumab (anti-PD-L1) treatment. The receptors derive from a man between 45 and 60 years old with urothelial cancer. CDR3s include the opening cysteine and the closing phenylalanine or tryptophan. The D gene is left open where the match is weak. Where a row states a size, it is once, few, many or the class of an expanded clone; other rows omit it.

TRBD1	.	TRBV7-3	TRBJ2-2	TGTGCCAGCAGCAACCAGGGACAGGCGAACACCGGGGAGCTGTTTTTT	CASSNQGQANTGELFF
.	.	TRBV10-3	TRBJ1-5	TGTGCCATCAGTGGAGGAGTAGATAGCAATCAGCCCCAGCATTTT	CAISGGVDSNQPQHF
.	.	TRBV18	TRBJ1-5	TGTGCCAGCTCACCGGCCACAGGGAATAGCAATCAGCCCCAGCATTTT	CASSPATGNSNQPQHF
TRBD2	.	TRBV30	TRBJ2-1	TGTGCCTGGGCAGGATTACCGGGACTAGCGAGCAATGAGCAGTTCTTC	CAWAGLPGLASNEQFF
.	.	TRBV10-2	TRBJ1-5	TGCGCCAGCAGTGATCCAGGGAGCAATCAGCCCCAGCATTTT	CASSDPGSNQPQHF
.	.	TRBV2	TRBJ1-5	TGTGCCAGTCATGGGCAGGGTATACAGCCCCAGCATTTT	CASHGQGIQPQHF
TRBD2	.	TRBV5-1	TRBJ2-1	TGCGCCAGCAGCTTGGATCCTAGCGGGAGCTACACCTACAATGAGCAGTTCTTC	CASSLDPSGSYTYNEQFF
TRBD2	.	TRBV28	TRBJ2-1	TGTGCCAGCAGTCTCCCTAGCGGGAGGGCCAATGAGCAGTTCTTC	CASSLPSGRANEQFF
TRBD2	.	TRBV30	TRBJ2-5	TGTGCCTGGAGGAAACTAGCGGGACGGAGGGGGGAGACCCAGTACTTC	CAWRKLAGRRGETQYF
.	.	TRBV27	TRBJ2-2	TGTGCCAGCAGTTTAGCACAACCCTTCACCGGGGAGCTGTTTTTT	CASSLAQPFTGELFF
.	.	TRBV5-6	TRBJ1-5	TGTGCCAGCAGCTCGGGGTGGGAACAGCCCCAGCATTTT	CASSSGWEQPQHF
TRBD1	.	TRBV5-1	TRBJ2-2	TGCGCCAGCAGCTTGGAGAGGGGGCAGGGGACCGGGGAGCTGTTTTTT	CASSLERGQGTGELFF
.	.	TRBV18	TRBJ2-7	TGTGCCAGCTCACCTTTCGGGGAGTGGATTGGCGAGCAGTACTTC	CASSPFGEWIGEQYF
TRBD1	few	TRBV6-5	TRBJ1-1	TGTGCCAGCAGTTACGACAGGGGGAACACTGAAGCTTTCTTT	CASSYDRGNTEAFF
.	.	TRBV15	TRBJ1-1	TGTGCCACCGCACAGTTTAACACTGAAGCTTTCTTT	CATAQFNTEAFF
.	.	TRBV30	TRBJ2-1	TGTGCCTGGAGTGCCCTAGGCCCCTACAATGAGCAGTTCTTC	CAWSALGPYNEQFF
TRBD1	once	TRBV19	TRBJ1-2	TGTGCCAGTACCCCGACTCCCGGACAGGGCTCCTATGGCTACACCTTC	CASTPTPGQGSYGYTF
TRBD1	.	TRBV11-2	TRBJ2-7	TGTGCCAGCAGCTTAACTCAGACAGGGAGCTACGAGCAGTACTTC	CASSLTQTGSYEQYF
.	.	TRBV5-3	TRBJ1-4	TGTGCCAGAAGCTTCTCGTTTCGGACTAGAACTAATGAAAAACTGTTTTTT	CARSFSFRTRTNEKLFF
.	.	TRBV5-1	TRBJ2-2	TGCGCCAGCAGCTACCCGGACAATATGGACACCGGGGAGCTGTTTTTT	CASSYPDNMDTGELFF
.	.	TRBV18	TRBJ2-2	TGTGCCAGCTCACTTCAACCCGACAGGATGAACACCGGGGAGCTGTTTTTT	CASSLQPDRMNTGELFF
.	once	TRBV2	TRBJ2-3	TGTGCCAGCAGTGAAGAAATGGACTCCACCCCCGGCACAGATACGCAGTATTTT	CASSEEMDSTPGTDTQYF
TRBD1	.	TRBV5-1	TRBJ1-1	TGCGCCAGCAGCACGGGACAGCTTACTGAAGCTTTCTTT	CASSTGQLTEAFF
TRBD2	.	TRBV4-2	TRBJ2-7	TGTGCCAGCAGCCAAGATCTCCTAGCGGGATCCTACGAGCAGTACTTC	CASSQDLLAGSYEQYF
.	.	TRBV7-3	TRBJ1-1	TGTGCCAGCAGCTCCGGGGCTGAAGCTTTCTTT	CASSSGAEAFF
TRBD2	.	TRBV11-3	TRBJ2-1	TGTGCCAGCAGCTTATCCTACCCGGGAGGGAATCGCAATGAGCAGTTCTTC	CASSLSYPGGNRNEQFF
TRBD2	.	TRBV29-1	TRBJ2-3	TGCAGCGCAAGGCCCGGGACTAGCAAGGGAGATACGCAGTATTTT	CSARPGTSKGDTQYF
TRBD2	once	TRBV7-8	TRBJ2-3	TGTGCCGTACGGACTAGCGGGGGCACAGATACGCAGTATTTT	CAVRTSGGTDTQYF
.	.	TRBV28	TRBJ1-4	TGTGCCAGCCTTACGGGGGGAAAGGGTAATGAAAAACTGTTTTTT	CASLTGGKGNEKLFF
TRBD2	.	TRBV5-6	TRBJ2-1	TGTGCCAGCAGCTTAGCGGGAGGTCCCTTTTTTGATGAGCAGTTCTTC	CASSLAGGPFFDEQFF
.	.	TRBV6-5	TRBJ2-5	TGTGCCAGCAGTTTAAACAGGGTAGAGACCCAGTACTTC	CASSLNRVETQYF
TRBD1	.	TRBV30	TRBJ1-6	TGTGCCGGAAACAGGGGGCTTAATTCACCCCTCCACTTT	CAGNRGLNSPLHF
TRBD1	.	TRBV11-2	TRBJ2-7	TGTGCCAGCAGCTTAGCTGGGACAGGTTCCTACGAGCAGTACTTC	CASSLAGTGSYEQYF
.	few	TRBV10-3	TRBJ1-3	TGTGCCATCAGTGGAGCGGCTGCTGGAAACACCATATATTTT	CAISGAAAGNTIYF
TRBD2	once	TRBV7-2	TRBJ2-3	TGTGCCAGCAGCTTCGGTAGCGGGGGCACAGATACGCAGTATTTT	CASSFGSGGTDTQYF
.	.	TRBV7-9	TRBJ1-5	TGTGCCAGCAGCCCCGACGGGAATCAGCCCCAGCATTTT	CASSPDGNQPQHF
TRBD1	.	TRBV2	TRBJ1-4	TGTGCCAGCAGTATTGACAGGGGCGATGAAAAACTGTTTTTT	CASSIDRGDEKLFF
TRBD1	few	TRBV4-2	TRBJ2-2	TGTGCCAGCAGCCAGGGACAGGGGGCTACCGGGGAGCTGTTTTTT	CASSQGQGATGELFF
TRBD2	once	TRBV4-2	TRBJ2-1	TGTGCCAGCAGCCAAGTAGGGCTAGCGGGGGGAGCCTACAATGAGCAGTTCTTC	CASSQVGLAGGAYNEQFF
.	few	TRBV19	TRBJ1-4	TGTGCCAGTAGTATTACGGGGAGTGAAAAACTGTTTTTT	CASSITGSEKLFF
.	.	TRBV5-1	TRBJ1-1	TGCGCCAGCAGCTTGGTCCGAGGCAACACTGAAGCTTTCTTT	CASSLVRGNTEAFF
TRBD1	once	TRBV6-5	TRBJ1-2	TGTGCCAGCAGTTACTCGGACAGGGAGGATGGCTACACCTTC	CASSYSDREDGYTF
TRBD1	few	TRBV5-1	TRBJ2-7	TGCGCCAGCAAAGGCGGGCTGCTCGGAGGGACAGGGGATTACGAGCAGTACTTC	CASKGGLLGGTGDYEQYF
TRBD2	.	TRBV28	TRBJ2-5	TGTGCCAGCAGTTATCCACTAGCGGCTGGAGAGACCCAGTACTTC	CASSYPLAAGETQYF
.	.	TRBV2	TRBJ1-1	TGTGCCAGCAGTCCGTTTACTGAAGCTTTCTTT	CASSPFTEAFF
.	.	TRBV28	TRBJ1-6	TGTGCCAGCAGTCTCAATCGGGGGTTGGATTCACCCCTCCACTTT	CASSLNRGLDSPLHF
TRBD2	.	TRBV5-1	TRBJ2-1	TGCGCCAGCAGCTTAGGCTATGGGACTAGCGAAAACAATGAGCAGTTCTTC	CASSLGYGTSENNEQFF
.	.	TRBV27	TRBJ2-3	TGTGCCAGCGGGTACAGGGTGGATACGCAGTATTTT	CASGYRVDTQYF
TRBD1	few	TRBV30	TRBJ2-4	TGTGCCTGGAGTCGGGACAGGCCGGGGTTTGGCATTCAGTACTTC	CAWSRDRPGFGIQYF
TRBD1	.	TRBV10-3	TRBJ1-2	TGTGCCATCAGTGAGCAGGGGGCTTGGGGCTACACCTTC	CAISEQGAWGYTF